These 11 T cell receptor beta chains share one sample of origin, sequenced in a study of blood T cell repertoires in COVID-19. Sequencing was performed with immunoSEQ multiplex PCR; in TCRdb, only in-frame clones are kept and a portion is missing. The data contain 130,000 to 150,000 clones, around four fifths of them singletons. Sample: peripheral blood. The receptors here all came from a woman aged 40-49 years with active or convalescent COVID-19.

This clone was found once. The rearrangement uses TRBV10-3 and TRBJ2-3; maybe TRBD1 (6 bases). Trimming pared 10 bases from V and 2 bases from J, leaving 16 bases between. The CDR3 consists of 14 residues. CDR1 ENHRY and CDR2 SYGVKD come from the germline V gene. The CDR3 region is CASAGQFLTDTQYF. CDR3 DNA sequence: TGTGCCAGCGCCGGACAGTTCCTCACAGATACGCAGTATTTT.

This CDR3 reads CASSRQSDNGYTF. The CDR3 bases are TGTGCCAGCAGCCGACAGTCAGACAATGGCTACACCTTC. This chain joins TRBV5-8 and TRBJ1-2, with D maybe TRBD1 (5 bases). This CDR3 is 13 amino acids long. V was shortened by 4 bases and J by 6 bases, with 13 bases between the two germline ends. Germline CDR1 reads SGHTS; CDR2 reads YDEGEE. Variable domain in full (rest from reference TRBV5-8 and TRBJ1-2): EAGVTQSPTHLIKTRGQQATLRCSPISGHTSVYWYQQALGLGLQFLLWYDEGEERNRGNFPPRFSGRQFPNYSSELNVNALELEDSALYLCASSRQSDNGYTFGSGTRLTVV.

This CDR3 reads CASSDDGGGTDTQYF. The CDR3 DNA follows: TGTGCCAGCAGCGACGACGGGGGAGGCACAGATACGCAGTATTTT. V gene TRBV5-4 combines with J gene TRBJ2-3; maybe TRBD2 (6 bases). V lost 4 bases to trimming and J lost 1 base, with 13 bases between them. Germline values: CDR1 SGHNT, CDR2 YYREEE (reference sequence). The CDR3 runs to 15 residues.

V is TRBV28 and J is TRBJ2-1; the D is unclear. Trimming took off 1 base at V and 4 bases at J, with 14 bases between the two ends. CDR3 length equals 16 residues. The germline V gene has CDR1 MDHEN and CDR2 SYDVKM. The CDR3 reads CASSLLGTRLYNEQFF. DNA for the CDR3: TGTGCCAGCAGTTTATTAGGTACTCGACTGTACAATGAGCAGTTCTTC.

The V and J genes are TRBV6-2 or TRBV6-3 and TRBJ2-2, with 14 nucleotides matching TRBD2. CDR1 MNHEY and CDR2 SVGEGT come from the germline V gene. Germline trimming cut 0 bases from V and 4 bases from J; bases unmatched to any gene: 7. This CDR3 region has 19 residues. The CDR3, as DNA: TGTGCCAGCAGTTACTCGACCCGGACTAGCGGGAGGTTCACCGGGGAGCTGTTTTTT. Amino acid sequence: CASSYSTRTSGRFTGELFF.

V gene TRBV5-1 combines with J gene TRBJ1-5, with a possible D match to TRBD1 (5 bases). V lost 4 bases and J lost 3, with 8 bases in between. CDR3 size: 13 residues. Looked up from germline, CDR1 is SGHRS and CDR2 is YFSETQ. DNA for the CDR3: TGCGCCAGCAGCCTGGACAACAATCAGCCCCAGCATTTT. As protein: CASSLDNNQPQHF.

The chain uses TRBV5-8 and TRBJ1-3, with D unclear. Germline CDR1 SGHTS, CDR2 YDEGEE. V shed 0 bases and J shed 0 bases, with 4 bases lying between them. The CDR3 is 14 residues long. The CDR3 sequence: CASSLGHSGNTIYF. The CDR3 DNA sequence: TGTGCCAGCAGCTTGGGGCACTCTGGAAACACCATATATTTT. The full variable domain, in which reference TRBV5-8 and TRBJ1-3 provide the parts outside the CDR3, is EAGVTQSPTHLIKTRGQQATLRCSPISGHTSVYWYQQALGLGLQFLLWYDEGEERNRGNFPPRFSGRQFPNYSSELNVNALELEDSALYLCASSLGHSGNTIYFGEGSWLTVV.

The chain combines TRBV30 with TRBJ1-1, with D perhaps TRBD1 (6 bases). V lost 5 bases to trimming and J lost 0 bases, with 16 bases between them. The CDR3 length is 15 residues. Germline-derived CDR1 and CDR2 are GTSNPN and SVGIG (reference sequence). The CDR3: CAWGGAALMNTEAFF. CDR3 sequence (DNA): TGTGCCTGGGGGGGGGCCGCCTTAATGAACACTGAAGCTTTCTTT.

This clone was seen a single time. The V gene is TRBV24-1, the J gene TRBJ1-2, with no clear D. Trimming took 4 bases from V and 8 from J, leaving 7 bases between them. The CDR3 totals 11 residues. Germline CDR1 and CDR2: KGHDR and SFDVKD. CDR3 sequence: CATSDGVGYTF. In DNA form, the CDR3 reads TGTGCCACCAGTGACGGGGTCGGCTACACCTTC.

The chain has TRBV9 and TRBJ1-2; D perhaps matches TRBD1 (5 bases). The CDR3 covers 16 residues. Germline V lookup: CDR1 SGDLS, CDR2 YYNGEE. Trimming cost V 6 bases and J 1 base, with 19 bases left between them. CDR3 DNA: TGTGCCAGCACTTTGGGGGGGGACGCCTATAACTATGGCTACACCTTC. This encodes CASTLGGDAYNYGYTF.

This clone occurred a few times. The chain is built from TRBV6-5 and TRBJ1-1; 8 nucleotides line up with TRBD1. Germline CDR1 reads MNHEY; CDR2 reads SVGAGI. J gave up 7 bases and V 4 bases, and 8 bases lay outside the gene matches. The CDR3 is 14 amino acids. CDR3 nucleotide sequence: TGTGCCAGCAGTTTTCGGACAGGGCCAATTGAAGCTTTCTTT. Translation: CASSFRTGPIEAFF.